The 7 T cell receptor beta chains below come from one sample, sequenced in a study of blood T cell repertoires in COVID-19. Using immunoSEQ multiplex PCR, the repertoire was profiled, and TCRdb retains in-frame clones only, with some absent. Altogether a few hundred thousand clones are present, less than 90% being singletons, with the ten largest covering approximately 3%. The sequenced sample consisted of PBMCs or T cells enriched from blood (not recorded which). These receptors were taken from a woman aged 30 to 39 who had recovered from COVID-19.

The chain uses TRBV2 and TRBJ1-1, with D perhaps matching TRBD1 (5 bases). Germline V gene lookup returns CDR1 SNHLY and CDR2 FYNNEI. Trimming removed 4 bases at V and 1 base at J, with 7 bases between. There are 13 residues in the CDR3. This chain's CDR3 is CASSGQQNTEAFF. The CDR3 DNA reads TGTGCCAGCAGTGGACAGCAGAACACTGAAGCTTTCTTT.

This clone has just one count. The rearrangement links TRBV27 to TRBJ2-5; maybe TRBD2 (5 bases). V lost 6 bases and J 1 base, leaving 9 bases between the germline ends. Germline V gene data show CDR1 as MNHEY and CDR2 as SMNVEV (reference sequence). This CDR3 region has 13 residues. CDR3 sequence reads: CASRNSVQETQYF. The CDR3 DNA follows: TGTGCCAGCAGGAATAGCGTCCAAGAGACCCAGTACTTC.

The chain recombines TRBV9 with TRBJ1-1; 7 bases are a match to TRBD1. The CDR3 is 14 residues long. V was clipped by 0 bases and J by 4 bases; unmatched bases: 3. Germline V gene data show CDR1 as SGDLS and CDR2 as YYNGEE. CDR3 in amino acids: CASSVAGGTTEAFF. The CDR3 coding sequence is TGTGCCAGCAGCGTAGCAGGGGGTACCACTGAAGCTTTCTTT.

The rearrangement uses TRBV2 and TRBJ1-2, with 10 bases matching TRBD1. Germline CDR1 is SNHLY and CDR2 is FYNNEI. The V and J ends lost 3 bases and 8 bases, in that order; junction bases with no gene match: 6. CDR3 length: 14 residues. The CDR3 coding sequence is TGTGCCAGCAGTGACGGACAGGGGGTCTTGGGCTACACCTTC. Amino acids: CASSDGQGVLGYTF.

V usage is TRBV5-4 and J usage is TRBJ1-2, with 11 bases fitting TRBD1. The J segment lost 3 bases and the V segment lost 4 bases, leaving 2 bases of the junction unmatched. The CDR3 is 14 residues long. Germline values: CDR1 SGHNT, CDR2 YYREEE (reference sequence). The CDR3 region is CASSRTGGDYGYTF. The CDR3 bases are TGTGCCAGCAGCAGGACAGGGGGCGACTATGGCTACACCTTC.

The rearrangement joins TRBV5-1 to TRBJ2-7; the D is unclear. The V and J ends lost 0 bases and 2 bases respectively, with 9 bases between them. Germline CDR1 reads SGHRS; CDR2 reads YFSETQ. This CDR3 has 14 residues. Here the CDR3 DNA reads TGCGCCAGCAGCTTGGAGTCAGGAACCTACGAGCAGTACTTC. Translating gives CASSLESGTYEQYF.

The rearrangement links TRBV28 to TRBJ1-5; D call uncertain. CDR1 MDHEN and CDR2 SYDVKM come from the germline V gene. This CDR3 has 12 residues. Deletions cut 2 bases from V and 7 bases from J, with 6 bases between. This CDR3 reads CASSLTDQPQHF. As DNA, the CDR3 is TGTGCCAGCAGTTTAACAGACCAGCCCCAGCATTTT.